The 9 T cell receptor beta chains below were found in one sample sequenced in a study of T cells in Graves' hyperthyroidism and ophthalmopathy. RNA transcripts were the template for amplifying TCR beta CDR3 regions. The primer set for the first-round RT-PCR of the TCR CDR3 was HTBI. One entry per CDR3 protein, called by TCRdb with MiXCR from the multiplex PCR reads. There are hundreds of thousands of distinct CDR3 sequences in the sample; roughly a third occur only once, and around 31% lies in the top ten. The sample was blood. The receptors stem from a woman aged 40 to 50 with Graves' hyperthyroidism.

V is TRBV6-5 and J is TRBJ1-1, with D hard to call. The germline CDR1 and CDR2 sequences are MNHEY and SVGAGI. Trimming pared 2 bases from V and 3 bases from J, leaving 7 bases between. This CDR3 has 13 amino acids. CDR3 sequence: CASSYGYDTEAFF. The CDR3 coding sequence is TGTGCCAGCAGTTACGGGTACGACACTGAAGCTTTCTTT.

Concerning this clonotype itself: A read error is possible here, since a much larger clone lies one base away. V is TRBV5-1 and J is TRBJ2-2, with D hard to call. CDR1 is SGHRS, CDR2 YFSETQ, per germline. The ends were cut back, 2 bases at V and 5 bases at J, with 13 bases in the middle. The CDR3 totals 15 residues. The CDR3 coding sequence is TGCGCCAGCAGCTTCACAGCCTTCTTGACCGGGGAGCTGTTTTTT. Its protein is CASSFTAFLTGELFF.

V usage is TRBV19 and J usage is TRBJ2-2; 7 nucleotides line up with TRBD2. The CDR3 is made up of 15 amino acids. Germline CDR1 and CDR2: LNHDA and SQIVND (reference sequence). The junction had 7 bases not matched to a gene; V was cut back by 7 bases and J by 2 bases. CDR3 nucleotide sequence: TGTGCCAGTACACAAGGGACTACTAACACCGGGGAGCTGTTTTTT. This sequence encodes CASTQGTTNTGELFF.

This clonotype was counted only a few times. CDR3 coding DNA: TGTGCCAGCAGCTCGGAGGCGGGGGAATACGAGCAGTACTTC. Translated: CASSSEAGEYEQYF. The rearrangement links TRBV5-6 to TRBJ2-7; TRBD2 agrees at 7 bases. There are 14 residues in the CDR3. V lost 3 bases to trimming and J lost 4 bases; unmatched junction nucleotides: 7. CDR1 is SGHDT and CDR2 is YYEEEE in the germline V gene.

The table lists this clonotype with a few counts. The chain employs TRBV6-5 and TRBJ1-2; 9 bases fit TRBD1. Germline V lookup: CDR1 MNHEY, CDR2 SVGAGI. The CDR3 has 14 residues. V was pared by 3 bases and J by 8 bases, with 7 bases of the junction left unmatched. This chain's CDR3 is CASSYIQGAGGYTF. The DNA for the CDR3 is TGTGCCAGCAGTTATATACAGGGGGCAGGGGGCTACACCTTC.

This clonotype was counted once. This may come from a read error, since a much larger clone is one base off. The chain has TRBV29-1 and TRBJ2-2, with TRBD1 identical over 8 bases. The CDR3 has 16 amino acids. Germline CDR1 is SQVTM and CDR2 is ANQGSEA. V gave up 3 bases and J gave up 4 bases; unmatched junction bases: 10. CDR3: CSVEFDGQGLTGELFF. The CDR3, as DNA: TGCAGCGTTGAGTTCGACGGACAGGGCCTCACCGGGGAGCTGTTTTTT.

The chain links TRBV2 to TRBJ2-3; TRBD2 is a possible D gene (7 bases). Germline V CDR1 and CDR2: SNHLY, FYNNEI. The V and J ends lost 8 bases and 9 bases respectively, with 15 bases between them. The length of the CDR3 is 12 residues. The CDR3 sequence is CASRSRGGTQYF. DNA for the CDR3: TGTGCCAGCCGATCCAGGGGAGGGACGCAGTATTTT. The full variable domain, in which reference TRBV2 and TRBJ2-3 provide the parts outside the CDR3, is EPEVTQTPSHQVTQMGQEVILRCVPISNHLYFYWYRQILGQKVEFLVSFYNNEISEKSEIFDDQFSVERPDGSNFTLKIRSTKLEDSAMYFCASRSRGGTQYFGPGTRLTVL.

The rearrangement links TRBV5-6 to TRBJ1-1; no firm D call. Trimming removed 4 bases from V and 4 bases from J, with 14 bases in between. Germline V CDR1 and CDR2: SGHDT, YYEEEE. There are 14 residues in the CDR3. This CDR3 reads CASSQEQAATEAFF. The CDR3 DNA reads as TGTGCCAGCAGCCAAGAGCAGGCCGCCACTGAAGCTTTCTTT.

The chain employs TRBV4-3 and TRBJ2-5, with D tentatively TRBD1 (5 bases). This CDR3 has 16 residues. V lost 0 bases, J lost 5 bases, and 16 bases lay in between. Germline-derived CDR1 and CDR2 are LGHNA and YSLEER. The CDR3 coding sequence is TGCGCCAGCAGCCAAGAAGGACAAGGGGCTGGGGAGACCCAGTACTTC. Translated: CASSQEGQGAGETQYF.